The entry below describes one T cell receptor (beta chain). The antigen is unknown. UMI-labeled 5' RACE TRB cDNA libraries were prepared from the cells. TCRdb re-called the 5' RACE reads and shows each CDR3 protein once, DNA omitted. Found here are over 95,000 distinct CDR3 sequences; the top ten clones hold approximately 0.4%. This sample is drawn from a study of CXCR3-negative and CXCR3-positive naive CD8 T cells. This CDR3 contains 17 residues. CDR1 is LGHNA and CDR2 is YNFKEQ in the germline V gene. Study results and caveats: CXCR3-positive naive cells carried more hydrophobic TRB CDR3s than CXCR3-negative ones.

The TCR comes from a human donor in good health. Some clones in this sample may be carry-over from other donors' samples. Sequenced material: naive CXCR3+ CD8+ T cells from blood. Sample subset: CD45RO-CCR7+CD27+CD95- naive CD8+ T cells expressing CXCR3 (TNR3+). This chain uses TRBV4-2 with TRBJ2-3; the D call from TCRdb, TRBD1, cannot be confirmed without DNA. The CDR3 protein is CASSQGAVLSSTDTQYF.